The text below deals with one T cell receptor (beta chain). Antigen specificity is unknown. This entry comes from a study of cytomegalovirus exposure and HLA in healthy donors. Broader study findings: A list of approximately 160 TCR beta chains associated with cytomegalovirus was given. Later analysis found that TCR beta chains associated with HLA were more clonally expanded than other, equally common chains.

The PCR had 60 Vbeta and 13 Jbeta primers. The method was immunoSEQ multiplex PCR; TCRdb's version includes in-frame clones alone and lacks a portion of them. In all, the sample yields some 200,000 clones. Sequencing was carried out using PBMCs. This receptor was identified in a girl aged 2 to 10 in good health and CMV-seropositive.

The CDR3 DNA reads TGTGCCAGCTCACCACCACATGGTCTGAACACTGAAGCTTTCTTT. This translates into CASSPPHGLNTEAFF. The genes are TRBV18 and TRBJ1-1; D is ambiguous. The germline gives CDR1 KGHSH, CDR2 LQKENI. The V end was cut by 0 bases, the J end by 0 bases, with 8 bases between. The CDR3 is 15 amino acids.